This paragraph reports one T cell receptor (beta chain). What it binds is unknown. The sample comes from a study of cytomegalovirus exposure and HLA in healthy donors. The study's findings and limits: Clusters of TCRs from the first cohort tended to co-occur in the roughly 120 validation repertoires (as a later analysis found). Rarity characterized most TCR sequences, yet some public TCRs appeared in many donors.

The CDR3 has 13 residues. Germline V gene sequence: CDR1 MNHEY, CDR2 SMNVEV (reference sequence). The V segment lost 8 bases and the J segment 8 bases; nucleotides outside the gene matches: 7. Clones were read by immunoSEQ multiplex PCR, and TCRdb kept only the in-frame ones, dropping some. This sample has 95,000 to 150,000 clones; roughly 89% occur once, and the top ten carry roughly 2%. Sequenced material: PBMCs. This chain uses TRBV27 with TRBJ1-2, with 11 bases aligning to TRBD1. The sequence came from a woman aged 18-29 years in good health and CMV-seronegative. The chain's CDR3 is CASGRTGGAGYTF. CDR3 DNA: TGTGCCAGCGGACGGACAGGGGGCGCGGGCTACACCTTC.